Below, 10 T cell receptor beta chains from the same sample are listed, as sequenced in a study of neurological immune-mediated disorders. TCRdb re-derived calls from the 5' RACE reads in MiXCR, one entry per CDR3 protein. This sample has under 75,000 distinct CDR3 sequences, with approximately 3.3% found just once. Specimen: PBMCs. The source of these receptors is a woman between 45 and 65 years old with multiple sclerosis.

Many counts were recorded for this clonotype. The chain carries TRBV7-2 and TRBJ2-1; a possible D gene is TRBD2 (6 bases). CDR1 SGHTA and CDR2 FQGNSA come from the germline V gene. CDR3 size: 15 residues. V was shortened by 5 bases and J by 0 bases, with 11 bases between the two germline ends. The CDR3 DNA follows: TGTGCCAGCAGCGAACTAGCAGCCTCCTACAATGAGCAGTTCTTC. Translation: CASSELAASYNEQFF.

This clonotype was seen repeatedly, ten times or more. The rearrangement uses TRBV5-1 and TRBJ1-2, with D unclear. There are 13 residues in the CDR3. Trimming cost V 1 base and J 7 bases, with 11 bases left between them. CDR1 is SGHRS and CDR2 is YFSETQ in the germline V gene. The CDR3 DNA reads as TGCGCCAGCAGCTTGTCCCAAACTTCTGGCTACACCTTC. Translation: CASSLSQTSGYTF.

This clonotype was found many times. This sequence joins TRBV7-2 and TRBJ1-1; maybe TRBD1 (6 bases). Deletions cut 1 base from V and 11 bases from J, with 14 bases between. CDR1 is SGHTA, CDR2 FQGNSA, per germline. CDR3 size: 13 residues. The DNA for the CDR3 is TGTGCCAGCAGCTTAGTGATCTTGGGGGCGGCTTTCTTT. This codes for CASSLVILGAAFF.

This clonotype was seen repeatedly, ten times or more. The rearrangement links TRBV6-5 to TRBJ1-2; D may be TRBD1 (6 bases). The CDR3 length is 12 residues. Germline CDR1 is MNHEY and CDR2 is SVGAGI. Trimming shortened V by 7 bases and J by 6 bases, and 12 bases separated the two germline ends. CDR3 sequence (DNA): TGTGCCAGCAACGCAGGGGAACATGGCTACACCTTC. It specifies CASNAGEHGYTF.

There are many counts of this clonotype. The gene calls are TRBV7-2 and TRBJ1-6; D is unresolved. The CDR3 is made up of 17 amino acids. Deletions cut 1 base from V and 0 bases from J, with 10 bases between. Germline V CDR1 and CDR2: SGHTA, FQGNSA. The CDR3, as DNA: TGTGCCAGCAGCTTAGTACAGATTAGCTCCTATAATTCACCCCTCCACTTT. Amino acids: CASSLVQISSYNSPLHF.

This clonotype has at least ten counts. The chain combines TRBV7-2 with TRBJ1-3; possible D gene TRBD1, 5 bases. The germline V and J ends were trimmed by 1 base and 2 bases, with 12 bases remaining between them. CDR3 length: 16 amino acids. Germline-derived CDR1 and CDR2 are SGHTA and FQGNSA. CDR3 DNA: TGTGCCAGCAGCTTAGGTCCCAGCAGGGCTGGAAACACCATATATTTT. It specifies CASSLGPSRAGNTIYF.

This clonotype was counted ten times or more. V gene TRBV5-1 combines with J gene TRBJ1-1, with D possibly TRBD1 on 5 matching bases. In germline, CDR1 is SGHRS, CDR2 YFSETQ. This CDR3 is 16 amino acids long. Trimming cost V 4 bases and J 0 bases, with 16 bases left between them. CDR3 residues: CASSPLGVGVNTEAFF. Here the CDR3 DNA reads TGCGCCAGCAGCCCCCTAGGGGTGGGTGTGAACACTGAAGCTTTCTTT.

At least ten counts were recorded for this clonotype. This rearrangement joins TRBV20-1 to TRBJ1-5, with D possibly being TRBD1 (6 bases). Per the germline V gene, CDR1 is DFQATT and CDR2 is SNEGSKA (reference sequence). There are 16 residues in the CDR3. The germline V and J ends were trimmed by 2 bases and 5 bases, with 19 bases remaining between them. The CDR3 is CSARRSEQGRHQPQHF. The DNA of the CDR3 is TGCAGTGCTAGACGATCGGAACAGGGTCGCCATCAGCCCCAGCATTTT.

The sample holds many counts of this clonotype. The chain's CDR3 is CASSLGVSRGPQETQYF. The CDR3 DNA reads as TGTGCCAGCAGCTTAGGAGTTAGTAGGGGTCCGCAAGAGACCCAGTACTTC. V gene TRBV7-8 combines with J gene TRBJ2-5; maybe TRBD1 (5 bases). The CDR3 length is 17 residues. CDR1 SGHVS and CDR2 FQNEAQ come from the germline V gene. With 1 base removed from V and 2 bases from J, the gap between germline ends came to 17 bases.

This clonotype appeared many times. As DNA, the CDR3 is TGTGCCAGCAGCCAACGGCTAGCGGGATGGAGGGGACACAATGAGCAGTTCTTC. Protein: CASSQRLAGWRGHNEQFF. V and J are TRBV3-1 and TRBJ2-1; 9 nucleotides align to TRBD2. The CDR3 runs 18 residues. The germline CDR1 and CDR2 sequences are LGHDT and YNNKEL (reference sequence). Losses at the gene ends were 2 bases for V and 5 bases for J; bases not matched to a gene: 13.